This is a list of T cell receptor beta chains from one sample in a study of cytomegalovirus exposure and HLA in healthy donors. The repertoire was sequenced with immunoSEQ multiplex PCR; TCRdb's copy has only in-frame clones and lacks some. This sample contains 200,000 to 250,000 clones. The sample consisted of PBMCs. Receptors were obtained from a girl under 10 years old in good health and CMV-seropositive. Each CDR3 is given with its conserved first and last residue.

v_call cdr3_aa
TRBV5-4 CASSLQGSTDTQYF
TRBV6-1 CASNPRWTDRIDF
TRBV15 CATSSTLITGGTGTAFFNYGYTF
TRBV27 CASSFGAGYTGYTF
TRBV11-1 CASSSLAGTYNEQFF
TRBV27 CASSPKTSGRVHEQYF
TRBV28 CASSLLRDRGEPQHF
TRBV7-2 CASSLYQGGEQFF
TRBV10-1 CASSKGQSYEQYF
TRBV2 CASSEYYEQYF
TRBV7-2 CASSLLAAYEQYF
TRBV28 CASSTPSGPSGELFF
TRBV11-2 CASSTRGGEQFF
TRBV7-2 CASSTETVYEQYF
TRBV6-1 CASSKTGNEQYF
TRBV19 CASSVEAIGTEAFF
TRBV2 CATALWGLAKNIQYF
TRBV21-1 CASSKGRYVQGSTGELFF
TRBV19 CASTTSGGTPYEQYF
TRBV6-1 CASSAGRNTEAFF